This T cell receptor beta chain was recorded in a study of T cell responses to AZD1222 COVID-19 vaccine. Study details: Second-dose timings of about 4 or about 12 weeks were pooled. General observations from the study: The sample set comprised mostly white British donors with more females, and clonal diversity was possibly underestimated.

With 8 bases removed from V and 5 bases from J, the gap between germline ends came to 18 bases. CDR1 is SNHLY, CDR2 FYNNEI, per germline. The CDR3 contains 15 residues. Libraries were prepared by immunoSEQ multiplex PCR; TCRdb keeps only in-frame clonotypes and omits some of them. The sample consists of 150,000 or so clones, around 88% of them appearing once. About this clone: Its specificity is not known.

The sequencing used peripheral blood, collected on day 0 of AZD1222 vaccination. This clonotype originated in an adult in good health. V and J are TRBV2 and TRBJ2-2, with D unclear. This CDR3 reads CASLNLNRRTGELFF. The CDR3 bases are TGTGCCAGCCTTAACCTCAATAGGCGGACCGGGGAGCTGTTTTTT.